These T cell receptor beta chains were read from a single sample in a study of regulatory T cells in long-lasting Graves disease. TCRdb re-called the multiplex PCR reads with MiXCR, one entry per CDR3 protein. The sample comprises about 440,000 distinct CDR3 sequences, under 15% of which are singletons, and around 15% rests with the top ten. Separately, the same data were catalogued under a study of T cells in Graves' hyperthyroidism and ophthalmopathy.

This sample comprised peripheral blood mononuclear cells (PBMCs), obtained at new diagnosis, from a patient treated with antithyroid drugs. Source of these receptors: a woman in her thirties with Graves disease. The CDR3 runs from the conserved cysteine through the conserved F or W. The order of the fields is J gene, D gene, V gene, clone size, CDR3 protein, CDR3 DNA. A D gene is named only where the DNA matches it firmly. Size values are once, few and many counts, or a class for expanded clones, and some rows have none.

TRBJ1-3 TRBD1 TRBV18 many CASSTGGLGNTIYF TGTGCCAGCTCAACAGGGGGCCTTGGAAACACCATATATTTT
TRBJ2-7 TRBD2 TRBV19 many CATRGLAGGVDEQYF TGTGCCACCCGAGGACTAGCGGGAGGAGTCGACGAGCAGTACTTC
TRBJ1-6 . TRBV12-3/TRBV12-4 . CASSFGGSNSPLHF TGTGCCAGCAGTTTCGGCGGGTCAAATTCACCCCTCCACTTT
TRBJ2-4 . TRBV9 few CAPLGGGKGDIQYF TGTGCTCCCCTCGGAGGGGGGAAGGGGGACATTCAGTACTTC
TRBJ2-1 TRBD2 TRBV5-1 many CASSFVAGSYNEQFF TGCGCCAGCAGCTTTGTAGCGGGCTCCTACAATGAGCAGTTCTTC
TRBJ1-4 TRBD1 TRBV9 many CASSVGQGAEKLFF TGTGCCAGCAGCGTAGGACAGGGTGCTGAAAAACTGTTTTTT
TRBJ1-6 . TRBV18 many CASSPRTENSPLHF TGTGCCAGCTCACCAAGGACAGAGAATTCACCCCTCCACTTT
TRBJ2-1 TRBD2 TRBV7-3 few CGSALAGARNEQFF TGTGGTAGCGCTCTAGCGGGAGCGAGGAATGAGCAGTTCTTC
TRBJ2-5 . TRBV6-2/TRBV6-3 many CASSFGRNQETQYF TGTGCCAGCAGCTTCGGACGGAACCAAGAGACCCAGTACTTC
TRBJ2-7 . TRBV5-1 . CASSRGEVSTYEQYF TGCGCCAGCAGCCGAGGCGAGGTGTCAACCTACGAGCAGTACTTC
TRBJ2-1 TRBD2 TRBV7-3 many CASSSSSGTVGLNEQFF TGTGCCAGCAGCTCATCTAGCGGGACAGTGGGATTGAATGAGCAGTTCTTC
TRBJ2-5 . TRBV29-1 few CSVERGFGETQYF TGCAGCGTTGAGAGGGGGTTCGGAGAGACCCAGTACTTC
TRBJ2-7 . TRBV4-1 many CASSQETGTSDYEQYF TGCGCCAGCAGCCAAGAGACCGGGACAAGTGACTACGAGCAGTACTTC
TRBJ2-6 . TRBV6-2/TRBV6-3 few CASSWDRSGADVLTF TGTGCCAGCAGTTGGGACCGGTCCGGGGCCGACGTCCTGACTTTC
TRBJ1-2 . TRBV7-9 many CASSALQENYGYTF TGTGCCAGCAGCGCCCTACAGGAGAACTATGGCTACACCTTC
TRBJ2-3 TRBD2 TRBV11-2 many CASSSGLADADTQYF TGTGCCAGCAGCTCCGGACTAGCGGATGCAGATACGCAGTATTTT
TRBJ2-5 . TRBV30 many CAWSVLGSETQYF TGTGCCTGGAGTGTACTAGGGAGCGAGACCCAGTACTTC
TRBJ2-3 TRBD2 TRBV12-3/TRBV12-4 many CASKGTSGRSDTADTQYF TGTGCCAGCAAAGGGACTAGCGGGAGGAGCGACACGGCAGATACGCAGTATTTT
TRBJ2-2 TRBD2 TRBV14 few CASSRLAGDTGELFF TGTGCCAGCAGCAGACTAGCGGGAGACACCGGGGAGCTGTTTTTT
TRBJ2-5 TRBD2 TRBV19 few CASSMWTRLAGGRAETQYF TGTGCCAGTAGTATGTGGACTCGACTAGCGGGAGGGAGGGCCGAGACCCAGTACTTC
TRBJ1-5 . TRBV28 many CASSLSRVGFNGNQPQHF TGTGCCAGCAGTTTGTCCAGGGTGGGTTTTAATGGCAATCAGCCCCAGCATTTT